The text below deals with one TCR beta chain. This clonotype was found a few times. The clone's antigen remains unknown. No base quality values were provided; no much bigger clone lies one nucleotide off. The cysteine opens and the phenylalanine closes a CDR3 of 14 amino acids. The entry retains the CDR3 DNA only, 42 bases that are in frame from base 1. Germline trimming amounts to 7 bases on V and 6 bases on J, with 10 as the count of junction bases outside the gene matches. CDR1 and CDR2 are read off the germline V gene as SQVTM and ANQGSEA. The method behind the library was PCR. The instrument was a NextSeq 500. Preparation of bulk TCR libraries followed a previously described approach, with the TCR primers listed in Table S5. Total RNA was purified with the Qiagen AllPrep DNA/RNA kit. Reads from multiple sequencing runs of the same library were pooled before analysis. As for how the authors treated the data: Reads were retained only if the reads had an exact TCR constant sequence, and the retained reads were trimmed to 150 nt and grouped according to their 12-nt molecular barcodes. Within each barcode group, reads were sub-clustered at a 15% Levenshtein threshold, and quality-weighted consensus sequences were built per RNA molecule. Non-functional sequences were removed, as were lower-count sequences one edit away from another. Based on fitting two negative binomial distributions, any barcode sub-cluster with under 20% of the maximum read count was discarded. The public reads were reprocessed in TCRdb via fastp at Q25 and MiXCR, keeping in-frame beta chains. Records with the same CDR3 protein are collapsed into one entry carrying the most frequent genes and DNA. Here the V and J calls rest on TCRdb's processing, not on the authors' analysis. This sample comprises approximately 550,000 distinct CDR3 sequences, around 23% of them detected only once. The ten largest make up approximately 0.8% of the sample.

This sample stems from a study of molecular identifiers for immune sequencing clone quantification (dated by TCRdb to 2017 to 2018). General notes on the study: In a replicate experiment, RNA from roughly 18,000 or 92,000 naive CD8 T cells was split into five aliquots, four of which were sequenced. CD8 T cells were used in a methods study to benchmark molecular-identifier clustering-based TCR repertoire sequencing (MIDCIRS) and TCR RNA copy counting. What the study reported, not specific to this receptor: Modeling gave about three recovered TCR RNA copies per cell versus 7.5 to 10 by digital PCR, implying 25% to 30% capture efficiency. In CMV-specific effector cells, clones with more than 20 RNA copies contained over 97% of molecules, whereas in naive cells such clones contained under 1% of molecules. Spiked-in Jurkat TCR RNA (10 copies' worth), which is not part of the donor repertoire, was contained in the naive libraries. Highly expanded clone sizes could be underestimated because identical TCR molecules may share a barcode. Spiked-in Jurkat TCR RNA equivalent to a single cell was reported to be detectable even among over 800,000 naive CD8 T cells. Without barcode sub-clustering, chimeric consensus sequences inflated TCR diversity; chimeras reached as high as 47%.

Naive CD8 T cell libraries were made from approximately 20,000 to 1,000,000 sorted cells using 10%, 30% or 50% of purified RNA. Naive CD8 T cells, defined as CD8+CD4-CCR7+CD45RA+, were FACS-sorted into RLT Plus buffer on a BD FACSAria II. Roughly ten TCR copies' worth of Jurkat RNA were spiked into about 20,000-1,000,000 naive CD8 T cell samples to test detection sensitivity. CD8 T cells were enriched with RosetteSep CD8+ T Cell Enrichment Cocktail and Ficoll-Paque, followed by ACK red cell lysis. The chain is assembled from TRBV29-1 and TRBJ2-2; TRBD2 aligns with 8 central bases. Sequencing used naive CD8+ T cells from blood, with Jurkat cell RNA spiked in. Explained via the paper, the cell subset or site label denotes: FACS-sorted CD8+CD4-CCR7+CD45RA+ naive T cells. The clonotype originates from a human donor in good health. Some libraries in this study had Jurkat cell RNA spiked in. The DNA sequence follows: TGCAGCGCCCCAGGCGGGGGGCGTCCCGGGGAGCTGTTTTTT. This gives the protein CSAPGGGRPGELFF.